This T cell receptor beta chain was recovered during a study of vaccination and CD4 T cells after COVID-19. Treatment of the sample: roughly 11-day PBMC culture with coronavirus spike peptide pools or control peptides (ViraFEST assay). According to the study, CD4+ T cells from the unexposed donor were gathered ahead of the COVID-19 pandemic (2011-2018). The study sequenced cultured CD4+ T cell DNA using the Oncomine TCR Beta short-read assay. After culture, CD4+ T cells served as the source for genomic DNA extraction. One entry per CDR3 protein, called by TCRdb with MiXCR from the PCR reads. The table has more than 9,000 distinct CDR3 sequences, 30% to 45% seen once. The CDR3 loop spans 13 amino acids. The V end was cut by 3 bases, the J end by 5 bases, with 10 bases between. The germline V gene has CDR1 MNHEY and CDR2 SMNVEV (reference sequence). Points on this clonotype: Its antigen is not known.

The clonotype originates from a human donor in good health. Material: CD4+ T cells from blood, cultured in vitro. V usage is TRBV27 and J usage is TRBJ2-5, with D unclear. The CDR3 sequence is CASSFNSRETQYF. DNA for the CDR3: TGTGCCAGCAGTTTCAACAGCAGGGAGACCCAGTACTTC.